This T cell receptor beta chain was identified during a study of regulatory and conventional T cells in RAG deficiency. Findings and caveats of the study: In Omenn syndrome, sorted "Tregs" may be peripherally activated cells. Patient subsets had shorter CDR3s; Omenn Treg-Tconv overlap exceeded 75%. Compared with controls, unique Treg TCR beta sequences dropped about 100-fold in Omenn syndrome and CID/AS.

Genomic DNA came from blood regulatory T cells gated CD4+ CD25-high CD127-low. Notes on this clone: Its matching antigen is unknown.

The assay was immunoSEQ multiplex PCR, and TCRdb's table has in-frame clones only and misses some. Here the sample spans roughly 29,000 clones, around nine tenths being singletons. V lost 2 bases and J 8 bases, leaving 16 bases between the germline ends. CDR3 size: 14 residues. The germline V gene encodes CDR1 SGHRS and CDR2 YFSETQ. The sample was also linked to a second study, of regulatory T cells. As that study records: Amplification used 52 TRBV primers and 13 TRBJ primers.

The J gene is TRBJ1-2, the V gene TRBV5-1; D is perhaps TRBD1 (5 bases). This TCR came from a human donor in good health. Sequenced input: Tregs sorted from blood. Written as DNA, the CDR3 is TGCGCCAGCAGCTTCGAGGGGAAGTCTGGAGGCTACACCTTC. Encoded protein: CASSFEGKSGGYTF.